The rows below give T cell receptor beta chains drawn from one sample of a study of Graves' ophthalmopathy and Graves' hyperthyroidism. TCRdb redid the calling of the multiplex PCR reads with MiXCR, one entry per CDR3 protein. The table lists over a million distinct CDR3 sequences, about two fifths of them singletons. Input material: peripheral blood or thyroid tissue (not recorded which). The receptor set was obtained from an adult man with Graves' hyperthyroidism. CDR3s include the opening cysteine and the closing phenylalanine or tryptophan. D genes are given only for firm matches. A row's size may be missing; if present it is once, few, many or a size class.

many,.,TRBJ2-2,17,TRBV10-1,CASSESKGEASTGELFF,TGCGCCAGCAGTGAGTCGAAGGGGGAAGCGAGCACCGGGGAGCTGTTTTTT
.,.,TRBJ2-7,11,TRBV10-2,CASRQGPEQYF,TGTGCCAGCAGGCAGGGGCCCGAGCAGTACTTC
few,TRBD1,TRBJ1-1,16,TRBV12-3/TRBV12-4,CASSYVGRGSNTEAFF,TGTGCCAGCAGTTACGTTGGCAGGGGGTCGAACACTGAAGCTTTCTTT
.,TRBD1,TRBJ1-3,17,TRBV29-1,CSVEVTGGFGYGYTIYF,TGCAGCGTTGAAGTTACAGGGGGTTTTGGCTATGGCTACACCATATATTTT
many,TRBD2,TRBJ2-7,15,TRBV10-3,CAIGDRLAGGYEQYF,TGTGCCATCGGGGACCGACTAGCGGGAGGGTACGAGCAGTACTTC
.,TRBD1,TRBJ1-2,15,TRBV29-1,CSVEGTGRKGYGYTF,TGCAGCGTTGAGGGGACAGGGAGAAAAGGTTATGGCTACACCTTC
once,.,TRBJ1-5,12,TRBV7-9,CASSTRGGTQHF,TGTGCCAGTAGTACCCGGGGCGGGACCCAGCATTTT
many,TRBD1,TRBJ1-1,14,TRBV11-2,CASSIGTVNTEAFF,TGTGCCAGCAGCATCGGGACAGTAAACACTGAAGCTTTCTTT
many,.,TRBJ1-1,12,TRBV29-1,CSASVSPTEAFF,TGCAGCGCCTCAGTTAGCCCCACTGAAGCTTTCTTT
few,TRBD1,TRBJ1-6,17,TRBV4-3,CASSQETTGTELSPLHF,TGCGCCAGCAGCCAAGAGACTACCGGGACAGAACTTTCACCCCTCCACTTT
many,.,TRBJ1-6,14,TRBV6-5,CASRPTGIGSPLHF,TGTGCCAGCAGACCAACAGGGATTGGGTCACCCCTCCACTTT
few,TRBD1,TRBJ2-5,15,TRBV19,CASSPQTGAEETQYF,TGTGCCAGTAGTCCACAGACAGGGGCGGAAGAGACCCAGTACTTC
.,.,TRBJ1-6,12,TRBV20-1,CSASGYNSPLHF,TGCAGTGCTAGCGGCTATAATTCACCCCTCCACTTT
.,TRBD1,TRBJ2-7,14,TRBV10-3,CASSYWTGVNEQYF,TGTGCCAGCAGTTACTGGACAGGGGTTAACGAGCAGTACTTC
.,TRBD1,TRBJ1-1,11,TRBV7-2,CASSLTGGAFF,TGTGCCAGCAGCTTGACAGGGGGGGCTTTCTTT
many,.,TRBJ2-7,14,TRBV10-3,CAISESDKGDEQYF,TGTGCCATCAGTGAGTCGGATAAGGGGGATGAGCAGTACTTC
.,.,TRBJ1-2,15,TRBV12-3/TRBV12-4,CASSSVNEQGGGYTF,TGTGCCAGCAGTTCGGTGAACGAGCAGGGAGGGGGCTACACCTTC
.,TRBD1,TRBJ1-2,15,TRBV27,CASSLQGARDNGYTF,TGTGCCAGCAGTCTGCAGGGGGCGCGGGACAATGGCTACACCTTC
.,.,TRBJ2-1,17,TRBV7-8,CASSFPRWGAPGNEQFF,TGTGCCAGCAGCTTCCCCCGGTGGGGCGCTCCTGGGAATGAGCAGTTCTTC
.,.,TRBJ1-2,13,TRBV15,CATSSPARFGYTF,TGTGCCACCAGCAGCCCCGCCCGTTTTGGCTACACCTTC
many,.,TRBJ2-7,13,TRBV25-1,CASSEGQGNEQYF,TGTGCCAGCAGTGAAGGGCAGGGGAACGAGCAGTACTTC
many,.,TRBJ2-7,13,TRBV7-8,CASSPGESYEQYF,TGTGCCAGCAGCCCCGGGGAGTCCTACGAGCAGTACTTC
many,.,TRBJ2-1,17,TRBV7-6,CASSRLVLGTLNNEQFF,TGTGCCAGCAGCCGACTAGTTCTCGGTACTCTCAACAATGAGCAGTTCTTC
few,TRBD1,TRBJ1-2,13,TRBV29-1,CSVEDTRDRGYTF,TGCAGCGTTGAAGACACAAGGGACAGGGGCTACACCTTC
few,.,TRBJ1-6,13,TRBV29-1,CSVSKGTGSPLHF,TGCAGCGTTTCAAAGGGGACTGGTTCACCCCTCCACTTT
.,TRBD1,TRBJ2-5,14,TRBV5-1,CASSDGQGWGTQYF,TGCGCCAGCAGCGACGGACAGGGTTGGGGGACCCAGTACTTC
.,.,TRBJ2-5,15,TRBV7-2,CASSPPGTMRETQYF,TGTGCCAGCAGCCCACCCGGGACGATGAGGGAGACCCAGTACTTC
many,TRBD1,TRBJ2-7,17,TRBV29-1,CSVERWETGVRPYEQYF,TGCAGCGTTGAACGGTGGGAAACAGGGGTTCGCCCCTACGAGCAGTACTTC
.,.,TRBJ2-7,15,TRBV29-1,CSVDFGKGSSYEQYF,TGCAGCGTTGACTTCGGGAAGGGGAGCTCCTACGAGCAGTACTTC
many,TRBD1,TRBJ2-7,13,TRBV29-1,CSVDGQGGYEQYF,TGCAGCGTAGACGGACAGGGGGGTTACGAGCAGTACTTC
.,TRBD1,TRBJ1-2,13,TRBV29-1,CSVRTGVFYGYTF,TGCAGTGTACGGACAGGGGTCTTCTATGGCTACACCTTC
.,.,TRBJ1-1,13,TRBV10-2,CASGGRMNTEAFF,TGCGCCAGCGGGGGACGGATGAACACTGAAGCTTTCTTT
few,TRBD2,TRBJ2-5,16,TRBV11-2,CASSLEGSGSVETQYF,TGTGCCAGCAGCTTAGAAGGGAGCGGGAGTGTTGAGACCCAGTACTTC
.,.,TRBJ1-3,12,TRBV12-3/TRBV12-4,CASFGRQNTIYF,TGTGCCAGCTTCGGACGCCAGAACACCATATATTTT
many,.,TRBJ1-1,15,TRBV10-3,CAISESYSMNTEAFF,TGTGCCATCAGTGAGTCTTACAGCATGAACACTGAAGCTTTCTTT
few,.,TRBJ2-2,15,TRBV5-1,CASSFASANTGELFF,TGCGCCAGCAGCTTCGCCAGCGCGAACACCGGGGAGCTGTTTTTT
many,.,TRBJ1-5,15,TRBV19,CASSIQGFSNQPQHF,TGTGCCAGTAGTATCCAGGGCTTTAGCAATCAGCCCCAGCATTTT
many,TRBD1,TRBJ2-5,13,TRBV29-1,CSVEPGGWETQYF,TGCAGCGTTGAGCCAGGGGGCTGGGAGACCCAGTACTTC
many,TRBD1,TRBJ1-6,15,TRBV7-2,CASSQRTGDNSPLHF,TGTGCCAGCAGCCAAAGGACAGGAGATAATTCACCCCTCCACTTT
many,.,TRBJ1-5,14,TRBV29-1,CSVNSPGGNQPQHF,TGCAGCGTTAATAGTCCTGGAGGGAATCAGCCCCAGCATTTT
many,TRBD1,TRBJ1-2,14,TRBV19,CATRIGTGAYGYTF,TGTGCCACGCGAATCGGGACAGGGGCCTATGGCTACACCTTC
.,.,TRBJ2-5,14,TRBV10-3,CASSFLDKRETQYF,TGTGCCAGCAGTTTCCTGGACAAGAGAGAGACCCAGTACTTC
many,.,TRBJ1-1,14,TRBV4-3,CASSQGPMNTEAFF,TGCGCCAGCAGCCAAGGACCTATGAACACTGAAGCTTTCTTT
many,.,TRBJ1-1,12,TRBV5-5,CASSPSGSEAFF,TGTGCCAGCAGCCCTTCGGGGTCTGAAGCTTTCTTT
many,.,TRBJ1-6,12,TRBV2,CASSEGWGPLHF,TGTGCCAGCAGTGAAGGCTGGGGTCCCCTCCACTTT
.,.,TRBJ2-5,10,TRBV29-1,CSGGAETQYF,TGCAGCGGGGGGGCGGAGACCCAGTACTTC
few,.,TRBJ2-1,10,TRBV2,CASSENEQFF,TGTGCCAGCAGTGAGAATGAGCAGTTCTTC
.,.,TRBJ1-1,13,TRBV7-9,CASTSASSTEAFF,TGTGCCAGCACCTCGGCTTCGTCCACTGAAGCTTTCTTT
.,TRBD2,TRBJ2-3,17,TRBV24-1,CATSDAGTSGRTDTQYF,TGTGCCACCAGTGACGCGGGGACTAGCGGGAGAACAGATACGCAGTATTTT
few,.,TRBJ2-2,15,TRBV6-5,CASSPQEINTGELFF,TGTGCCAGCAGTCCACAGGAAATTAACACCGGGGAGCTGTTTTTT
many,TRBD1,TRBJ2-2,16,TRBV5-1,CASRPNTGGNTGELFF,TGCGCCAGCAGACCAAATACAGGGGGCAACACCGGGGAGCTGTTTTTT
.,TRBD1,TRBJ2-7,14,TRBV7-2,CASTSRDRHYEQYF,TGTGCCAGCACTTCAAGGGACAGACACTACGAGCAGTACTTC
many,TRBD1,TRBJ1-1,14,TRBV7-2,CASSADRGHTEAFF,TGTGCCAGCAGCGCCGACAGGGGTCACACTGAAGCTTTCTTT
.,TRBD1,TRBJ1-6,16,TRBV9,CASSYSPGQGNSPLHF,TGTGCCAGCAGCTACAGTCCGGGACAGGGGAATTCACCCCTCCACTTT
many,.,TRBJ2-7,12,TRBV20-1,CSARQNSYEQYF,TGCAGTGCTAGACAAAACTCCTACGAGCAGTACTTC
few,TRBD1,TRBJ2-2,14,TRBV12-3/TRBV12-4,CAFSRDRVSGELFF,TGTGCCTTCTCCCGGGACAGGGTGTCCGGGGAGCTGTTTTTT